These 32 T cell receptor beta chains came from one sample sequenced in a study of T-cell reconstitution after alpha-beta-depleted transplantation in children. Using unique molecular identifiers, the investigators prepared the TCRbeta library. TCRdb fed the PCR reads into MiXCR, producing one record per CDR3 protein. The sample has 250,000 to 400,000 distinct CDR3 sequences; approximately 20% are singletons. Sequences were derived from PBMCs, mostly from graft donor cells, sampled 180 days after TCRalphabeta/CD19-depleted stem cell transplant. These TCRs come from a male patient younger than 18 who had a stem cell transplant for acute lymphoblastic leukemia, so the T cells may come from the graft donor.

The V call is TRBV11-2, the J call TRBJ2-7; possibly TRBD1 for D (6 bases). This CDR3 is 15 amino acids long. Per germline, CDR1 SGHAT and CDR2 FQNNGV. Trimming took off 3 bases at V and 2 bases at J, with 14 bases between the two ends. The DNA of the CDR3 is TGTGCCAGCAGCTTCGGTGGGGGCTGGACCTACGAGCAGTACTTC. This codes for CASSFGGGWTYEQYF. Full variable domain (outside the CDR3, taken from reference TRBV11-2 and TRBJ2-7): EAGVAQSPRYKIIEKRQSVAFWCNPISGHATLYWYQQILGQGPKLLIQFQNNGVVDDSQLPKDRFSAERLKGVDSTLKIQPAKLEDSAVYLCASSFGGGWTYEQYFGPGTRLTVT.

This clonotype has a count of ten or more. The V and J genes are TRBV24-1 and TRBJ2-1; tentatively, D is TRBD2 (6 bases). Germline CDR1 and CDR2: KGHDR and SFDVKD. The CDR3 totals 14 residues. V gave up 4 bases and J gave up 4 bases, with 10 bases separating them. The CDR3 DNA reads TGTGCCACCAGTGACAGGGAGGTATACAATGAGCAGTTCTTC. The encoded protein is CATSDREVYNEQFF.

V and J are TRBV20-1 and TRBJ1-6; unclear D gene. Per germline, CDR1 DFQATT and CDR2 SNEGSKA (reference sequence). Trimming took off 0 bases at V and 7 bases at J, with 13 bases between the two ends. This CDR3 is 15 amino acids long. The CDR3 nucleotides read TGCAGTGCTAGAGATGCCGGGGTCAGGAATTCACCCCTCCACTTT. This codes for CSARDAGVRNSPLHF.

The chain carries TRBV13 and TRBJ2-5; TRBD2 aligns across 8 bases. V trimming: 5 bases; J trimming: 3 bases; junction bases outside the gene matches: 8. Germline CDR1 reads PRHDT; CDR2 reads FYEKMQ (reference sequence). CDR3 length: 15 amino acids. The CDR3 region is CASSQDPGLEETQYF. In nucleotides, the CDR3 is TGTGCCAGCAGCCAAGACCCGGGACTAGAAGAGACCCAGTACTTC.

The chain uses TRBV7-9 and TRBJ2-5; unclear D gene. The CDR3 is made up of 13 amino acids. Germline values: CDR1 SEHNR, CDR2 FQNEAQ (reference sequence). V lost 6 bases to trimming and J lost 5 bases, with 13 bases between them. For the CDR3, the DNA is TGTGCCAGCAGTCCACTCCCGATGGAGACCCAGTACTTC. Translation: CASSPLPMETQYF.

This clonotype appeared a few times. V and J are TRBV18 and TRBJ1-6; possibly TRBD1 for D (5 bases). This CDR3 has 15 amino acids. Germline V gene lookup returns CDR1 KGHSH and CDR2 LQKENI. V lost 3 bases, J lost 7 bases, and 13 bases lay in between. The DNA of the CDR3 is TGTGCCAGCTCACCGGTCCAGGGTGTCAATTCACCCCTCCACTTT. The encoded protein is CASSPVQGVNSPLHF.

This clonotype was picked up a small number of times. V gene TRBV4-1 combines with J gene TRBJ2-7; 7 bases line up with TRBD2. CDR3 size: 16 residues. Germline CDR1 MGHRA, CDR2 YSYEKL. With V trimmed by 1 base and J by 5 bases, 11 bases remained unmatched. CDR3 sequence: CASSQVAGRGDHEQYF. CDR3 bases: TGCGCCAGCAGCCAAGTCGCAGGACGGGGGGACCACGAGCAGTACTTC.

This clonotype showed up just a few times. The chain uses TRBV12-3 or TRBV12-4 and TRBJ2-3; D is possibly TRBD1 (7 bases). V was shortened by 2 bases and J by 4 bases, with 19 bases between the two germline ends. This CDR3 comprises 17 residues. CDR3 nucleotide sequence: TGTGCCAGCAGTTTAAGGGGCTCCGGAGGGGGCCCAGATACGCAGTATTTT. It codes for CASSLRGSGGGPDTQYF.

The V gene is TRBV27, the J gene TRBJ1-1; 7 nucleotides agree with TRBD1. Unmatched junction bases numbered 9, after V lost 5 bases and J lost 0 bases. The length of the CDR3 is 16 residues. Germline V gene sequence: CDR1 MNHEY, CDR2 SMNVEV (reference sequence). The chain's CDR3 is CASSRRGQYMNTEAFF. The CDR3 DNA follows: TGTGCCAGCAGTCGCCGGGGACAGTACATGAACACTGAAGCTTTCTTT.

A few counts support this clonotype. The V gene is TRBV12-3 or TRBV12-4, the J gene TRBJ2-2; TRBD2 agrees at 12 bases. The CDR3 has 15 residues. The V segment lost 4 bases and the J segment 6 bases; nucleotides outside the gene matches: 3. The CDR3 sequence: CASSSLAGGAGELFF. The CDR3 DNA reads as TGTGCCAGCAGTTCTCTAGCGGGAGGGGCCGGGGAGCTGTTTTTT.

This clonotype was found a few times. V is TRBV29-1 and J is TRBJ2-1; D might be TRBD2 (6 bases). Germline V gene data show CDR1 as SQVTM and CDR2 as ANQGSEA. CDR3 size: 13 residues. V shed 5 bases and J shed 6 bases, with 14 bases lying between them. Here the CDR3 DNA reads TGCAGCGTTCGAGGGAGGTTCGCCAATGAGCAGTTCTTC. Protein sequence: CSVRGRFANEQFF.

This sequence joins TRBV18 and TRBJ2-3; 7 bases are a match to TRBD2. CDR1 is KGHSH, CDR2 LQKENI, per germline. The CDR3 covers 18 residues. The ends lost 0 bases at V and 0 bases at J; junction bases unmatched: 9. The CDR3 sequence is CASSPPQTSPSSTDTQYF. The DNA of the CDR3 is TGTGCCAGCTCACCACCGCAGACTAGCCCTTCTAGCACAGATACGCAGTATTTT.

Ten or more counts support this clonotype. The chain combines TRBV7-2 with TRBJ1-1; TRBD1 might be the D (5 bases). The germline V gene has CDR1 SGHTA and CDR2 FQGNSA. The CDR3 has 14 amino acids. V lost 5 bases to trimming and J lost 4 bases, with 14 bases between them. Written as DNA, the CDR3 is TGTGCCAGCAGCGCGGGACCCCTGGGCACTGAAGCTTTCTTT. As protein: CASSAGPLGTEAFF. Drawing the rest from reference TRBV7-2 and TRBJ1-1, the complete variable domain is GAGVSQSPSNKVTEKGKDVELRCDPISGHTALYWYRQSLGQGLEFLIYFQGNSAPDKSGLPSDRFSAERTGGSVSTLTIQRTQQEDSAVYLCASSAGPLGTEAFFGQGTRLTVV.

This chain links TRBV6-2 or TRBV6-3 with TRBJ2-1, with a tentative D call TRBD2 (5 bases). CDR1 is MNHEY, CDR2 SVGEGT, per germline. The ends were cut back, 2 bases at V and 10 bases at J, with 15 bases in the middle. The length of the CDR3 is 14 residues. The CDR3 bases are TGTGCCAGCAGTTACGCGGGTGCCCTGGTGGAGCAGTTCTTC. Translation: CASSYAGALVEQFF.

The table lists this clonotype with a count of one. Here the CDR3 reads CASSMLAGAQETQYF. The CDR3 DNA reads TGCGCCAGCAGTATGCTAGCGGGAGCCCAAGAGACCCAGTACTTC. The rearrangement links TRBV10-2 to TRBJ2-5; TRBD2 aligns across 10 bases. Trimming at V came to 5 bases and at J to 1 base, leaving 4 bases not matched to a gene. Germline loops: CDR1 WSHSY, CDR2 SAAADI. CDR3 size: 15 residues.

This clonotype was seen a few times. The rearrangement uses TRBV12-3 or TRBV12-4 and TRBJ2-7; D remains unclear. There are 14 residues in the CDR3. V gave up 1 base and J gave up 1 base, with 8 bases separating them. The CDR3 nucleotides are TGTGCCAGCAGTTTAGACGACACTTCCTACGAGCAGTACTTC. It translates to CASSLDDTSYEQYF.

The chain uses TRBV20-1 and TRBJ2-7; D possibly corresponds to TRBD2 (6 bases). The germline gives CDR1 DFQATT, CDR2 SNEGSKA (reference sequence). Trimming stripped 5 bases from V and 2 bases from J, with 16 bases between. The CDR3 loop spans 14 amino acids. CDR3 amino acids: CSAVTSFPPYEQYF. For the CDR3, the DNA is TGCAGTGCTGTGACTAGTTTTCCCCCCTACGAGCAGTACTTC.

This clonotype was counted a few times. The genes are TRBV10-3 and TRBJ2-7; perhaps TRBD2 as D (6 bases). Germline CDR1 reads ENHRY; CDR2 reads SYGVKD. The CDR3 covers 13 residues. The ends were cut back, 5 bases at V and 0 bases at J, with 8 bases in the middle. The CDR3 nucleotides are TGTGCCATCAGTCCGGGGGTCTCCTACGAGCAGTACTTC. This codes for CAISPGVSYEQYF.

This chain uses TRBV4-2 with TRBJ2-5; tentative D call: TRBD1 (7 bases). V shed 4 bases and J shed 2 bases, with 17 bases lying between them. The CDR3 extends over 16 amino acids. Per germline, CDR1 LGHNA and CDR2 YNFKEQ. CDR3 DNA sequence: TGTGCCAGCAGCCCGGCAGGGGGGCGCATACAAGAGACCCAGTACTTC. This encodes CASSPAGGRIQETQYF.

The CDR3 coding sequence is TGCAGTGCTTCAAACAGGGGTTCACCCCTCCACTTT. Residues: CSASNRGSPLHF. V gene TRBV20-1 combines with J gene TRBJ1-6, with 7 bases that match TRBD1. V was clipped by 5 bases and J by 9 bases; unmatched bases: 4. The CDR3 is 12 amino acids. Per germline, CDR1 DFQATT and CDR2 SNEGSKA (reference sequence).

The genes are TRBV20-1 and TRBJ2-3, with 7 bases fitting TRBD2. Germline CDR1 reads DFQATT; CDR2 reads SNEGSKA (reference sequence). After removal of 5 bases from V and 1 base from J, the junction contained 9 bases not matched to a gene. The CDR3 loop spans 15 amino acids. The CDR3 here is CSASLREAGTDTQYF. In DNA form, the CDR3 reads TGCAGTGCTTCCCTACGGGAGGCGGGCACAGATACGCAGTATTTT.

CDR3 amino acids: CASSEAAYGYTF. The CDR3 region has the DNA TGTGCCAGCAGTGAAGCGGCATATGGCTACACCTTC. The chain has TRBV2 and TRBJ1-2; D is unclear. The length of the CDR3 is 12 residues. V dropped 0 bases and J dropped 5 bases, with 4 bases sitting between them. Germline assignment: CDR1 SNHLY and CDR2 FYNNEI.

The V and J genes are TRBV27 and TRBJ2-1; 9 positions match TRBD2. This CDR3 is built from 15 residues. Trimming removed 5 bases from V and 5 bases from J; junction bases left unmatched: 7. Per germline, CDR1 MNHEY and CDR2 SMNVEV (reference sequence). The CDR3 here is CASSGWTSVDNEQFF. The CDR3 DNA is TGTGCCAGCAGTGGATGGACTAGCGTAGACAATGAGCAGTTCTTC.

This chain uses TRBV4-1 with TRBJ1-1; D not certain. Germline V gene sequence: CDR1 MGHRA, CDR2 YSYEKL. The CDR3 contains 16 residues. V shed 0 bases and J shed 5 bases, with 16 bases lying between them. DNA of the CDR3: TGCGCCAGCAGCCAAGAAACCGGCGGGGTGTGGACTGAAGCTTTCTTT. Amino acids: CASSQETGGVWTEAFF.

The chain combines TRBV29-1 with TRBJ2-6; TRBD2 might be the D (6 bases). Per germline, CDR1 SQVTM and CDR2 ANQGSEA. V was pared by 7 bases and J by 0 bases, with 19 bases between. The CDR3 extends over 17 amino acids. The CDR3 sequence: CSALGGWPYSGANVLTF. CDR3 nucleotide sequence: TGCAGCGCCCTTGGGGGGTGGCCCTACTCTGGGGCCAACGTCCTGACTTTC.

A few counts support this clonotype. The chain is built from TRBV9 and TRBJ1-1; D remains unclear. Germline values: CDR1 SGDLS, CDR2 YYNGEE. The V gene lost 2 bases and the J gene lost 9 bases, with 17 bases spanning the gap. This CDR3 has 14 amino acids. CDR3 amino acids: CASSVWASVDQAFF. For the CDR3, the DNA is TGTGCCAGCAGCGTTTGGGCATCTGTTGATCAAGCTTTCTTT.

This clonotype has more than one count but fewer than ten. The chain recombines TRBV5-1 with TRBJ2-7; D might be TRBD1 (6 bases). Germline CDR1 and CDR2: SGHRS and YFSETQ. The CDR3 runs 17 residues. The V and J ends lost 3 bases and 3 bases respectively, with 22 bases between them. The CDR3 DNA reads as TGCGCCAGCAGCTATAATAAGGCCCCGGGACAAGTCTACGAGCAGTACTTC. It specifies CASSYNKAPGQVYEQYF.

This clonotype was observed a few times. CDR3 in amino acids: CSDGQGDRYTF. The CDR3 DNA reads TGCAGCGACGGACAGGGGGATCGCTACACCTTC. The chain employs TRBV29-1 and TRBJ1-2, with 10 bases aligning to TRBD1. The CDR3 is made up of 11 amino acids. J was trimmed by 9 bases and V by 7 bases; bases with no gene match: 5. Germline CDR1 reads SQVTM; CDR2 reads ANQGSEA.

There are a few counts of this clonotype. The gene calls are TRBV6-5 and TRBJ2-7; 7 bases line up with TRBD1. CDR3 length equals 16 residues. Per germline, CDR1 MNHEY and CDR2 SVGAGI. Trimming removed 0 bases from V and 4 bases from J; junction bases left unmatched: 9. The CDR3 loop reads CASSYSWARGLYEQYF. CDR3 bases: TGTGCCAGCAGTTACTCGTGGGCCAGGGGGTTGTACGAGCAGTACTTC.

J is TRBJ1-1 and V is TRBV7-3, with a tentative D call TRBD1 (6 bases). V lost 5 bases and J 4 bases, leaving 14 bases between the germline ends. The germline CDR1 and CDR2 sequences are SGHTA and FQGTGA. The CDR3 is made up of 14 amino acids. The CDR3 DNA is TGTGCCAGCAGCACCGGGGGACACCGCACTGAAGCTTTCTTT. Translating gives CASSTGGHRTEAFF.

The chain is built from TRBV6-5 and TRBJ2-3, with 7 bases that match TRBD1. The J segment lost 3 bases and the V segment lost 4 bases, leaving 7 bases of the junction unmatched. The CDR3 is made up of 15 amino acids. CDR1 is MNHEY, CDR2 SVGAGI, per germline. The CDR3: CASSFTGEGTDTQYF. The CDR3 DNA reads as TGTGCCAGCAGTTTCACAGGGGAAGGAACAGATACGCAGTATTTT.

V and J are TRBV21-1 and TRBJ2-5; the D call of TRBD2 is as the table states it, not checked on the DNA. TRBV21-1 is noted as a pseudogene. This CDR3 is built from 16 residues. DNA of the CDR3: TGTGCCAGCAGCGTGGTGTGGCGGAGGGGATGGGAGACCCAGTACTTC. It yields the protein CASSVVWRRGWETQYF.